Sequencing of this TCR beta chain was carried out in a study of T cells in localized non-small cell lung cancer. Points from the study as a whole: Across samples, adjacent lung featured a median approximately 56 of the top 100 tumor clones. A higher density of T cells in blood coincided with extended overall survival. Uninvolved adjacent lung, not tumor, had the highest T cell clonality.

CDR3 size: 14 residues. Unmatched junction bases numbered 4, after V lost 5 bases and J lost 4 bases. The germline gives CDR1 SGHNT, CDR2 YENEEA. With regard to this clone: The antigen remains undetermined.

TCRdb keeps only in-frame clones here, not all; method: immunoSEQ multiplex PCR. There are 830 or so clones in the sample; 22% occur only once, and 16% lies in the top ten. This clonotype originated in an older female donor with stage II squamous cell lung carcinoma. The sample here was lung tumor tissue, taken before any cancer treatment. The rearrangement joins TRBV11-3 to TRBJ1-5; 8 nucleotides agree with TRBD1. The CDR3 region is CASSARQGNQPQHF. CDR3 sequence (DNA): TGTGCCAGCAGCGCTCGACAGGGGAATCAGCCCCAGCATTTT. Filled out from reference TRBV11-3 and TRBJ1-5, the complete variable domain reads EAGVVQSPRYKIIEKKQPVAFWCNPISGHNTLYWYLQNLGQGPELLIRYENEEAVDDSQLPKDRFSAERLKGVDSTLKIQPAELGDSAVYLCASSARQGNQPQHFGDGTRLSIL.